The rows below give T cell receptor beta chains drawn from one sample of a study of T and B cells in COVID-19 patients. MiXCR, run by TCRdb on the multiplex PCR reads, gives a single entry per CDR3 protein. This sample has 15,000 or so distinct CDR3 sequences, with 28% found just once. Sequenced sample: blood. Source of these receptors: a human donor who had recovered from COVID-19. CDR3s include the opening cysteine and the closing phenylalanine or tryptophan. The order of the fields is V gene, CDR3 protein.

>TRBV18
CASSQEGRGDTGELFF
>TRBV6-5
CASRRDRENTGELFF
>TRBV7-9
CASSLPNRAYEQYF
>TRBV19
CASSVRDRGRRGGYSNQPQHF
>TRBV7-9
CASSLVGGLPDTQYF
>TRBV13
CASSLGDRASRYGYTF
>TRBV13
CASRLRAGGYSGNTIYF
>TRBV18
CASSGANVLTF
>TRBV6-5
CASSDRPGTSGGPLFFEQFF
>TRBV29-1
CSVPTAGLTDTQYF
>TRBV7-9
CASSWTTEQFF
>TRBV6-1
CASIPGSSYNSPLHF
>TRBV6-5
CASSYEWVGGSPLHF
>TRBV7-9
CASSGGNYGYTF
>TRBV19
CASSIGTSGVYEQYF
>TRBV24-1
CATSDNGQGGDEQYF